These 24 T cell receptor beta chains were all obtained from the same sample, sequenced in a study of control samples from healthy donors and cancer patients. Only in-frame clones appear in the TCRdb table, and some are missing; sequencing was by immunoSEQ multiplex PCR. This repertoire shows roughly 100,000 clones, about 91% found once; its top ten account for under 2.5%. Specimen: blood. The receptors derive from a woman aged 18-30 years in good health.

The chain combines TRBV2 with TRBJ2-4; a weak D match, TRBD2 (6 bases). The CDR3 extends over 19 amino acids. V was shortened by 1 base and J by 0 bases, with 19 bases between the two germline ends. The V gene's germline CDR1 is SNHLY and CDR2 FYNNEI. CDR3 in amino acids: CASSEVRGSSPAAKNIQYF. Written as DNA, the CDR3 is TGTGCCAGCAGTGAAGTACGGGGGTCATCCCCCGCAGCCAAAAACATTCAGTACTTC. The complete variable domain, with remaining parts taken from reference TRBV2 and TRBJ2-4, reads EPEVTQTPSHQVTQMGQEVILRCVPISNHLYFYWYRQILGQKVEFLVSFYNNEISEKSEIFDDQFSVERPDGSNFTLKIRSTKLEDSAMYFCASSEVRGSSPAAKNIQYFGAGTRLSVL.

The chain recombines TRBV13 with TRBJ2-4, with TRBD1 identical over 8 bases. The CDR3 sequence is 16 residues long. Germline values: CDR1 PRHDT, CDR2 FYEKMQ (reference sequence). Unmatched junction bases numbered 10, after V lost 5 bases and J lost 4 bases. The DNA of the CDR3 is TGTGCCAGCAGCCCCCCCTTGGGACAGGTAAAAAACATTCAGTACTTC. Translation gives CASSPPLGQVKNIQYF.

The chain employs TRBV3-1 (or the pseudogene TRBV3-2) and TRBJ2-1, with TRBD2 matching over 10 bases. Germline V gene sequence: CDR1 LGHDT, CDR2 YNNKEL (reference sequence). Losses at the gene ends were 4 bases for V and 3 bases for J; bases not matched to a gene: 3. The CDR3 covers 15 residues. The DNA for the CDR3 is TGTGCCAGCAGCCCCGGGACTAGCGTCTACAATGAGCAGTTCTTC. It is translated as CASSPGTSVYNEQFF.

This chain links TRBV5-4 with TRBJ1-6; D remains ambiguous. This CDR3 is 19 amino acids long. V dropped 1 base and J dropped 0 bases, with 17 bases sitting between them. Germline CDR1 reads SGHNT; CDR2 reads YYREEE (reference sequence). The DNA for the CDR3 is TGTGCCAGCAGCTTGAGAGGCCGGGCCCTTAGCTCCTATAATTCACCCCTCCACTTT. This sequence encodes CASSLRGRALSSYNSPLHF.

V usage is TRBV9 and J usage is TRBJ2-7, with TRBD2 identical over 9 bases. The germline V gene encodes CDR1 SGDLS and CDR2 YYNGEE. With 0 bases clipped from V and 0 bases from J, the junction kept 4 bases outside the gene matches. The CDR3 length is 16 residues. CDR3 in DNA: TGTGCCAGCAGCGTAGACCCTAGCGGGACCTCCTACGAGCAGTACTTC. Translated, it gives CASSVDPSGTSYEQYF.

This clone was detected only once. CDR3 DNA: TGTGCTAGTGGTTTGGTACACGGGGGCGCTTACTATGGCTACACCTTC. Its protein is CASGLVHGGAYYGYTF. The genes are TRBV12-5 and TRBJ1-2; possible D gene TRBD1, 6 bases. The CDR3 covers 16 residues. The germline V gene encodes CDR1 LGHNT and CDR2 FRNRAP. Between the trimmed V and J ends, which lost 0 bases and 3 bases, there was a span of 14 bases.

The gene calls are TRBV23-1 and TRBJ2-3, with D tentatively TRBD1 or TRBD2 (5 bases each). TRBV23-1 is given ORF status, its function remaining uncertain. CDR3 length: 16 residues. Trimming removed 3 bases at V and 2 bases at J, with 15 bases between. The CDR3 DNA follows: TGCGCCAGCAGTCATCACAGGCGACTAAACACAGATACGCAGTATTTT. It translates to CASSHHRRLNTDTQYF.

CDR3 coding DNA: TGTGCCAGCAGCTTAGGGACAGGGCCCTTAAGCAATCAGCCCCAGCATTTT. This gives the protein CASSLGTGPLSNQPQHF. The chain has TRBV11-2 and TRBJ1-5, with TRBD1 identical over 8 bases. The CDR3 is made up of 17 amino acids. The trim removed 1 base at V and 1 base at J, leaving 6 bases unmatched. In germline, CDR1 is SGHAT, CDR2 FQNNGV.

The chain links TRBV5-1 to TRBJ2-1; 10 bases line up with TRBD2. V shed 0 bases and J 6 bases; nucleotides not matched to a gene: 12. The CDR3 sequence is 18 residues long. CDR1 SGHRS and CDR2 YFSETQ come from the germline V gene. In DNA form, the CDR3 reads TGCGCCAGCAGCTTGGCCCGTCAACTAGCGGGGTGGGGCAATGAGCAGTTCTTC. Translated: CASSLARQLAGWGNEQFF.

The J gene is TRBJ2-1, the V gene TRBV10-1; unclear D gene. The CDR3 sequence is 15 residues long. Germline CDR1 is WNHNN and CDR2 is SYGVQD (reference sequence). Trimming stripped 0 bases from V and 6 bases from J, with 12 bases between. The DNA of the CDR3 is TGCGCCAGCAGTGAGTCGACTCTTATGAGCAATGAGCAGTTCTTC. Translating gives CASSESTLMSNEQFF.

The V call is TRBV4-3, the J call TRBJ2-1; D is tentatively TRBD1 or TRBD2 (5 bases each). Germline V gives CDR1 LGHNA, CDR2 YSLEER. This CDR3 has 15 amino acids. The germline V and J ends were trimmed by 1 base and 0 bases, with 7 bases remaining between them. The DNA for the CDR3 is TGCGCCAGCAGCCAAGGGGGGAGCTCCTACAATGAGCAGTTCTTC. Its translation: CASSQGGSSYNEQFF.

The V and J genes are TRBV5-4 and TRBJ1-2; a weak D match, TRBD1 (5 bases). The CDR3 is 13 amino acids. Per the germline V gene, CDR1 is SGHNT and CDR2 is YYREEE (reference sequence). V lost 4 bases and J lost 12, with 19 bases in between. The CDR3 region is CASSAGQFLGDTF. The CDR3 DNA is TGTGCCAGCAGCGCAGGGCAGTTTCTTGGGGACACCTTC.

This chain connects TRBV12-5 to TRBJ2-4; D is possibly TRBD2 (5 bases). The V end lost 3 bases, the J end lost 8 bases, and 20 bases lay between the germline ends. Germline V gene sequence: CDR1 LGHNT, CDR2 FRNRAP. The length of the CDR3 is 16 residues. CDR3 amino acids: CASGFRTAGVGYIQYF. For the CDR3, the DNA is TGTGCTAGTGGTTTCCGGACGGCGGGTGTCGGATACATTCAGTACTTC.

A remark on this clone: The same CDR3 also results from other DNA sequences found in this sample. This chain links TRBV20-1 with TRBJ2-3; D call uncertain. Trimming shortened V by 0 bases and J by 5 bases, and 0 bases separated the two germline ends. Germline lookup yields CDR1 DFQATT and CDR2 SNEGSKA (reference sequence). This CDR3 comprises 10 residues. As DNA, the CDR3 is TGCAGTGCTAGAGAAGATACGCAGTATTTT. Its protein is CSAREDTQYF.

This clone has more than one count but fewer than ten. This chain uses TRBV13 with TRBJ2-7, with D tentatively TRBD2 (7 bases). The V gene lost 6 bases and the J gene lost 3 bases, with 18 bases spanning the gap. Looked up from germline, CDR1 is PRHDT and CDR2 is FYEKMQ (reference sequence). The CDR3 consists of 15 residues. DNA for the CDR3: TGTGCCAGCAGGATACAGGGAAGCGGGAACTACGAGCAGTACTTC. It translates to CASRIQGSGNYEQYF.

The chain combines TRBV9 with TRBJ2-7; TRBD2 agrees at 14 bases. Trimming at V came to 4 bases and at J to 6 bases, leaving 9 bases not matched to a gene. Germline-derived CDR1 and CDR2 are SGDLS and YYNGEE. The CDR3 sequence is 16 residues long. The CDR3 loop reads CASSFLPGLAGGEQYF. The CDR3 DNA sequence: TGTGCCAGCAGCTTCTTACCCGGACTAGCGGGGGGCGAGCAGTACTTC.

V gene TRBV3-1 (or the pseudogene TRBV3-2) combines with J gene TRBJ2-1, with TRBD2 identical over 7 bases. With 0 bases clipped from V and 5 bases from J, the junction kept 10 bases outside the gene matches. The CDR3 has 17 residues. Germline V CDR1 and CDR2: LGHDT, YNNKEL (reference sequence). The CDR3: CASSQDRRRESDNEQFF. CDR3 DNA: TGTGCCAGCAGCCAAGATCGGCGGCGGGAGAGCGACAATGAGCAGTTCTTC.

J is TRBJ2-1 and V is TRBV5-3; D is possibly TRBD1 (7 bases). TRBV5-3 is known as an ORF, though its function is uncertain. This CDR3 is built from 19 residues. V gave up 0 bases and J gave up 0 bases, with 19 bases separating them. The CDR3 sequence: CARSLGEVVAGGSYNEQFF. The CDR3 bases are TGTGCCAGAAGCTTGGGGGAGGTAGTCGCAGGGGGCTCCTACAATGAGCAGTTCTTC.

The CDR3, as DNA: TGTGCCAGCAGCAGGGACCGCCCCTACAATGAGCAGTTCTTC. Translated, it gives CASSRDRPYNEQFF. The chain has TRBV25-1 and TRBJ2-1, with D possibly called TRBD1 or TRBD2 (5 bases each). Trimming left V 6 bases short and J 2 bases short, with 11 bases between. CDR1 and CDR2 from the germline V gene are MGHDK and SYGVNS. The CDR3 has 14 residues.

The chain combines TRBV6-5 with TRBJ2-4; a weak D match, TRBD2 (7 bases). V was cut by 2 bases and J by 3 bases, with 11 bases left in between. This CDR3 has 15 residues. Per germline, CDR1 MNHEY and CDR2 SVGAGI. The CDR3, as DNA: TGTGCCAGCAGTTACGCGGGGGCTGGCAAAAACATTCAGTACTTC. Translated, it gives CASSYAGAGKNIQYF.

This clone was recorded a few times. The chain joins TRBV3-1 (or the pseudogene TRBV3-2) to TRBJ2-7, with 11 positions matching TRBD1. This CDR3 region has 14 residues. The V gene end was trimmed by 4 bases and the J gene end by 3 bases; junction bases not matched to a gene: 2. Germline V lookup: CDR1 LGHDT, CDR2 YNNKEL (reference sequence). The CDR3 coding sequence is TGTGCCAGCAGCCCCGGGACAGGGGGCTACGAGCAGTACTTC. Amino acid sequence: CASSPGTGGYEQYF.

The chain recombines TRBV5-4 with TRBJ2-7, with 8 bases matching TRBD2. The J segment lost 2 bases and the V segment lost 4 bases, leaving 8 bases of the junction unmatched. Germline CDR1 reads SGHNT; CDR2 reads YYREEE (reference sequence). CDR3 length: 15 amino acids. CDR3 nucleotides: TGTGCCAGCAGCCCCGAGAGGGGACTAGCCTACGAGCAGTACTTC. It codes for CASSPERGLAYEQYF.

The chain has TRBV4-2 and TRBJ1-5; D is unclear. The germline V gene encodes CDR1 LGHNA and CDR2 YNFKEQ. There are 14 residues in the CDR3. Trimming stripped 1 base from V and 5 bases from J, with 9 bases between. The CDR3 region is CASSQGGSDQPQHF. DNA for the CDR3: TGTGCCAGCAGCCAAGGTGGGAGCGATCAGCCCCAGCATTTT.

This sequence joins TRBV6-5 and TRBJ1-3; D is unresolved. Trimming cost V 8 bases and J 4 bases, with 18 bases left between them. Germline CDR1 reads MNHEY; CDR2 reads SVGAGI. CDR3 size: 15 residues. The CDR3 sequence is CASSPVTRYGNTIYF. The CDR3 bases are TGTGCCAGCTCACCGGTGACGCGTTACGGAAACACCATATATTTT.